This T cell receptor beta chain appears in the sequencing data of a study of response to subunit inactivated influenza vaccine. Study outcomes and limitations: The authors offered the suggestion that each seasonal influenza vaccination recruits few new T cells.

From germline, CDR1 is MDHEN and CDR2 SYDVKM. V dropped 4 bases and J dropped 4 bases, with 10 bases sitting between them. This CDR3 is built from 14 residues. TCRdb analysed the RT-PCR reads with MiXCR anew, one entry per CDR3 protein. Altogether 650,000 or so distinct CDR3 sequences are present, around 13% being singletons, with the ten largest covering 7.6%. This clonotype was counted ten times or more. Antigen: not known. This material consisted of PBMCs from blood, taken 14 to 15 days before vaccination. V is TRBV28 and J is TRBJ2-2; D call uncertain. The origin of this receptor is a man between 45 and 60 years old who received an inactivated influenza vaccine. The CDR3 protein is CASSSGPSTGELFF. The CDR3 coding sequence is TGTGCCAGCAGTTCGGGTCCGTCCACCGGGGAGCTGTTTTTT.